The present T cell receptor beta chain was sequenced within a study of shared clonotypes between healthy human individuals. The assay was immunoSEQ multiplex PCR, and TCRdb's table has in-frame clones only and misses some. Found here are about 650,000 clones, roughly 96% of them singletons; the top ten hold approximately 0.1%. It was CD45RO-negative cells, positively selected for CCR7, that made up naive CD8 cells, with terminally differentiated effector memory CD45RA+ cells excluded. Trimming took off 11 bases at V and 1 base at J, with 12 bases between the two ends. In germline, CDR1 is MNHNS, CDR2 SASEGT. CDR3 length: 13 amino acids. Whole-study findings and limits: Larger estimated richness was generally seen in naive subsets than in memory subsets.

As to this clone: Its antigen is unknown.

Sequencing was carried out using naive CD8+ T cells sorted from blood. The sequence derives from a woman younger than 45 in good health. The chain employs TRBV6-1 and TRBJ1-5; D ambiguous. CDR3 DNA: TGTGCCCCCCTAGACGGCAGCAATCAGCCCCAGCATTTT. Translated: CAPLDGSNQPQHF.